This T cell receptor (beta chain) was captured by sequencing in a study of CD8+CD57+ T cells in acquired aplastic anemia. This CDR3 is 12 amino acids long. Trimming cost V 3 bases and J 2 bases, with 6 bases left between them. Germline CDR1 reads SGDLS; CDR2 reads YYNGEE. Genomic DNA provided the template from which TCR beta VDJ and CDR3 profiles were obtained. TCRdb analysed the reads with MiXCR anew, one entry per CDR3 protein. The sample has approximately 200,000 distinct CDR3 sequences, approximately 52% seen once; the top ten hold 16%. The sample was sorted CD4+, CD8+, or CD8+CD57+ T cells (not recorded which) from PBMCs. The rearrangement uses TRBV9 and TRBJ2-7; no firm D call. The receptor's source is a human donor in good health, serving as a control. The DNA for the CDR3 is TGTGCCAGCAGCGATGCAACCTACGAGCAGTACTTC. Its protein is CASSDATYEQYF.